This TCR beta chain emerged from a study of control samples from healthy donors and cancer patients. The CDR3 contains 16 residues. Trimming left V 2 bases short and J 0 bases short, with 11 bases between. Germline V lookup: CDR1 MNHNS, CDR2 SASEGT. The repertoire was sequenced with immunoSEQ multiplex PCR; TCRdb's copy has only in-frame clones and lacks some. The sample lists 100,000 to 150,000 clones, more than 85% occurring once. The genes are TRBV6-1 and TRBJ2-1, with D possibly being TRBD2 (6 bases). The sequenced sample was blood. This sequence originates from a man aged 18 to 30 in good health. The CDR3: CASSEIGGNSYNEQFF. DNA of the CDR3: TGTGCCAGCAGTGAAATTGGCGGGAACTCCTACAATGAGCAGTTCTTC.